This T cell receptor (beta chain) was retrieved from a study of blood T cell repertoires in COVID-19 (dated by TCRdb to the early 2020s). General notes on the study: Samples covering the acute and convalescent phases of COVID-19 were provided by collaborators in the United States, Italy and Spain. A de-identified subject ID, COVID-19 status, age in years and sex were almost always included in the sample metadata. Subjects who had been exposed to COVID-19, were actively infected with it, or had recovered from it provided the deeply sampled blood TCRbeta repertoires that made up the dataset. Where available, HLA class I and class II types were obtained from metadata supplied by the sample provider rather than from assay-based typing. Samples came from the ongoing ImmuneRACE study (first 160 participants) plus 1,254 subjects from 6 global collaborators. The material from the prospective study consisted of cDNA or gDNA derived from T cells, B-cell-depleted T cells, or PBMCs. A freely available public database, intended as a resource for researchers studying the immune response to SARS-CoV-2, is where the repertoires were released. Broader findings and caveats from the paper: The amount of clinical and demographic metadata varied by source and participant and was provided uncurated.

Notes on this clone: Its antigen has not been determined. No much larger clone is present one base from it, and per-base qualities are unavailable.

Reading from cysteine to phenylalanine, the CDR3 counts 14 amino acids. Solely the CDR3 DNA is kept, with 42 bases framed from the first base. V is pared back by 5 bases and J by 8 bases, with 16 bases lying between the germline termini. From a lookup of the germline V gene (reference sequence), CDR1 and CDR2 are LNHDA and SQIVND. TCRbeta CDR3 regions were amplified from genomic DNA using the immunoSEQ Assay, a bias-controlled multiplex PCR. As for how the authors treated the data: The number of nucleated cells in each sample was estimated by amplification of reference gene primers within the assay. To quantify the absolute abundance of each unique TCRbeta CDR3 rearrangement, sequence reads were collapsed and filtered. For each sample, productive Simpson clonality was calculated by taking the square root of Simpson's diversity index across productive rearrangements. Here the immuneACCESS table is served through TCRdb, limited to in-frame sequences with V and J called. Missing clones are a known gap in these copies; in checked studies unresolved V genes cover under half, and the rest lacks a known reason. V and J calls and clone size are given by that table; D and trimming were obtained from the DNA. In all, the sample holds some 300,000 clones, and 88% of those were seen once. The ten biggest clones cover 6.9% of the sample.

Samples from volunteer blood donors who had recovered from COVID-19 were contributed by a second Seattle source. The collaborating institutions used their own protocols to collect whole blood in K2EDTA tubes. For TCRbeta analysis, collaborators shipped samples in one of three forms: frozen whole blood, isolated PBMCs, or DNA extracted from either of those sample types. Sequences were obtained from peripheral blood. This receptor was obtained from a woman in her twenties or thirties who had recovered from COVID-19. Here the chain combines TRBV19 and TRBJ2-1; the D gene is perhaps TRBD2, on 6 matching bases. The sequenced DNA is TGTGCCAGTAGTGGCCGACTAGGTCCCCATGAGCAGTTCTTC. It specifies CASSGRLGPHEQFF.